The 9 T cell receptor beta chains below all came from one sample that was sequenced in a study of regulatory T cells in long-lasting Graves disease. Building of the TCR beta libraries involved iRepertoire HTBI primers and Arm-PCR of CDR3 regions. TCRdb fed the multiplex PCR reads into MiXCR, producing one record per CDR3 protein. Among under 250,000 distinct CDR3 sequences listed, 20% were seen once. The sample's time point: newly diagnosed GD, antithyroid drugs for less than 3 months. PBMCs provided the RNA from which the TCR library was made. This sample comprised peripheral blood mononuclear cells (PBMCs), obtained at new diagnosis, from a patient treated with antithyroid drugs. Receptors originate from a female donor with Graves disease.

This clonotype was seen at least ten times. This chain uses TRBV15 with TRBJ2-5; D not resolved. With 1 base removed from V and 4 bases from J, the gap between germline ends came to 10 bases. Germline lookup yields CDR1 LNHNV and CDR2 YYDKDF (reference sequence). The CDR3 covers 14 residues. The CDR3 here is CATSRVSWGETQYF. The CDR3 region has the DNA TGTGCCACCAGCAGAGTCTCCTGGGGAGAGACCCAGTACTTC.

This clonotype is a singleton in its sample. This rearrangement joins TRBV12-3 or TRBV12-4 to TRBJ2-3; 13 bases align to TRBD2. This CDR3 has 17 residues. J lost 1 base, V lost 6 bases, and 7 bases had no gene match. For the CDR3, the DNA is TGTGCCAGCAGATTACACGGACTAGCGGGGGGCACAGATACGCAGTATTTT. Residues: CASRLHGLAGGTDTQYF.

The sample holds many counts of this clonotype. The J gene is TRBJ2-1, the V gene TRBV5-1; no clear D gene. In germline, CDR1 is SGHRS, CDR2 YFSETQ. The CDR3 extends over 13 amino acids. Trimming cost V 5 bases and J 7 bases, with 13 bases left between them. CDR3 nucleotide sequence: TGCGCCAGCAGTAGAACTATAGGGAATGAGCAGTTCTTC. As protein: CASSRTIGNEQFF.

This clonotype has ten or more counts. CDR3 region: CASSPQGGTYEQYF. CDR3 nucleotides: TGTGCCAGCAGCCCACAGGGAGGAACCTACGAGCAGTACTTC. V usage is TRBV7-2 and J usage is TRBJ2-7, with D perhaps matching TRBD1 or TRBD2 (6 bases each). Germline CDR1 and CDR2: SGHTA and FQGNSA. The CDR3 runs to 14 residues. V was clipped by 5 bases and J by 2 bases, with 13 bases between them.

This clonotype occurred many times. V gene TRBV20-1 combines with J gene TRBJ2-7, with D perhaps TRBD2 (5 bases). Trimming took 0 bases from V and 4 from J, leaving 7 bases between them. Germline loops: CDR1 DFQATT, CDR2 SNEGSKA (reference sequence). The CDR3 is made up of 12 amino acids. CDR3 region: CSARESGYEQYF. In DNA form, the CDR3 reads TGCAGTGCTAGAGAATCGGGGTACGAGCAGTACTTC.

As to this clonotype: It is likely a read error: a sequence one base away is far more abundant. The chain carries TRBV7-2 and TRBJ2-3; possibly TRBD2 for D (6 bases). The CDR3 spans 16 residues. Germline CDR1 reads SGHTA; CDR2 reads FQGNSA. CDR3 protein: CAGSQSRGGATDTQYF. CDR3 sequence (DNA): TGTGCCGGCAGCCAATCCCGCGGAGGGGCCACAGATACGCAGTATTTT.

This rearrangement joins TRBV4-1 to TRBJ2-1; a possible D gene is TRBD2 (5 bases). V was trimmed by 1 base and J by 1 base, leaving 11 bases between them. CDR3 length: 16 residues. Germline V gives CDR1 MGHRA, CDR2 YSYEKL. In DNA form, the CDR3 reads TGCGCCAGCAGCCAAGCAGCAGCGGCGTCCTACAATGAGCAGTTCTTC. It codes for CASSQAAAASYNEQFF.

The chain employs TRBV5-8 and TRBJ2-7; possibly TRBD1 for D (5 bases). Germline CDR1 is SGHTS and CDR2 is YDEGEE. Trimming pared 3 bases from V and 0 bases from J, leaving 13 bases between. The CDR3 loop spans 15 amino acids. In DNA, the CDR3 is TGTGCCAGCAGCTCGTCTTGGCAGGGCTCCTACGAGCAGTACTTC. This encodes CASSSSWQGSYEQYF. Supplemented by reference TRBV5-8 and TRBJ2-7, the full variable domain reads EAGVTQSPTHLIKTRGQQATLRCSPISGHTSVYWYQQALGLGLQFLLWYDEGEERNRGNFPPRFSGRQFPNYSSELNVNALELEDSALYLCASSSSWQGSYEQYFGPGTRLTVT.

This clonotype was seen many times. The V call is TRBV20-1, the J call TRBJ2-1, with TRBD2 matching over 7 bases. With 6 bases clipped from V and 4 bases from J, the junction kept 12 bases outside the gene matches. The germline CDR1 and CDR2 sequences are DFQATT and SNEGSKA (reference sequence). This CDR3 has 15 amino acids. CDR3 in amino acids: CSAARPSGDYNEQFF. In DNA, the CDR3 is TGCAGTGCCGCTAGGCCGAGCGGGGATTACAATGAGCAGTTCTTC.